Given below is one T cell receptor beta chain in context. The antigen remains unidentified. The sample belongs to a study of cytomegalovirus exposure and HLA in healthy donors. Study at large: The approximately 120 validation repertoires were produced on the same platform as the 700 or so repertoires of the first cohort. This was reported in a later analysis.

General observations from the study: Researchers counted around 180 TCR beta chains as cytomegalovirus-associated. CMV antigen specificity was confirmed in vitro for a few CMV-associated chains.

Trimming removed 3 bases at V and 0 bases at J, with 15 bases between. Germline V CDR1 and CDR2: MDHEN, SYDVKM. The CDR3 runs 17 residues. Libraries were prepared by immunoSEQ multiplex PCR; TCRdb keeps only in-frame clonotypes and omits some of them. The table has 75,000 to 85,000 clones, approximately 91% seen once; the top ten hold 2.1%. The donors were part of the validation cohort, which consisted of about 120 subjects and was separate from the first cohort of 600 to 850 subjects. Material: PBMCs. The TCR originated in a man younger than 40 in good health and CMV-seronegative. The rearrangement uses TRBV28 and TRBJ1-5; D remains unclear. Here the CDR3 reads CASSLVRAGYSNQPQHF. CDR3 coding DNA: TGTGCCAGCAGTTTGGTCCGCGCGGGTTATAGCAATCAGCCCCAGCATTTT.